These T cell receptor beta chains were read from a single sample in a study of early T cells in non-severe SARS-CoV-2 infection. In TCRdb, the 5' RACE reads were re-called with MiXCR into one record per CDR3 protein. The sample consists of 97,000 or so distinct CDR3 sequences, around 13% of them appearing once. The sequenced material came from whole blood. These receptors originate from an adult who was a healthcare worker with PCR-confirmed SARS-CoV-2 infection or an uninfected control (not recorded which). Each CDR3 is given with its conserved first and last residue. The order of the fields is D gene, clone size, V gene, J gene, CDR3 DNA, CDR3 protein. D genes are given only for firm matches. A row's size may be missing; if present it is once, few, many or a size class.

d_call: .; clone_size: .; v_call: TRBV7-6; j_call: TRBJ2-1; cdr3_nt: TGTGCCAGCAGCTTAAGGGGGGTCTTTGCAGGTGAGCAGTTCTTC; cdr3_aa: CASSLRGVFAGEQFF
d_call: .; clone_size: many; v_call: TRBV5-4; j_call: TRBJ2-3; cdr3_nt: TGTGCCAGCAGCTGGGGAGATACAGATACGCAGTATTTT; cdr3_aa: CASSWGDTDTQYF
d_call: .; clone_size: few; v_call: TRBV12-3/TRBV12-4; j_call: TRBJ2-1; cdr3_nt: TGTGCCAGCAGTTTCGCGGTTGGATCTGAGCAGTTCTTC; cdr3_aa: CASSFAVGSEQFF
d_call: .; clone_size: .; v_call: TRBV5-5; j_call: TRBJ1-1; cdr3_nt: TGTGCCAGCAGTTATACATCCGGCGACACGGCTTTCTTT; cdr3_aa: CASSYTSGDTAFF
d_call: .; clone_size: many; v_call: TRBV10-1; j_call: TRBJ2-1; cdr3_nt: TGCGCCAGCGGGGCTAGCGCTGGTGAGCAGTTCTTC; cdr3_aa: CASGASAGEQFF
d_call: .; clone_size: many; v_call: TRBV7-2; j_call: TRBJ1-1; cdr3_nt: TGTGCCAGCAGCTTTTTACGAGGACCCGAAGCTTTCTTT; cdr3_aa: CASSFLRGPEAFF
d_call: TRBD2; clone_size: many; v_call: TRBV19; j_call: TRBJ2-1; cdr3_nt: TGTGCCAGTAGTAAAACTAGCGGGAGGCTTTACAATGAGCAGTTCTTC; cdr3_aa: CASSKTSGRLYNEQFF
d_call: .; clone_size: many; v_call: TRBV7-8; j_call: TRBJ2-7; cdr3_nt: TGTGCCAGCAGCTCCAGTGGCGGGGAGCAGTACTTC; cdr3_aa: CASSSSGGEQYF
d_call: .; clone_size: many; v_call: TRBV12-3/TRBV12-4; j_call: TRBJ2-3; cdr3_nt: TGTGCCAGCAGTCCATCTAGCGTATTCACAGATACGCAGTATTTT; cdr3_aa: CASSPSSVFTDTQYF
d_call: .; clone_size: .; v_call: TRBV12-3/TRBV12-4; j_call: TRBJ1-5; cdr3_nt: TGTGCCAGCAGCACCGGGCGCTTTAGCAATCAGCCCCAGCATTTT; cdr3_aa: CASSTGRFSNQPQHF
d_call: TRBD1; clone_size: many; v_call: TRBV12-3/TRBV12-4; j_call: TRBJ2-1; cdr3_nt: TGTGCCATCACGCGCGCAGGGGGTCATGAGCAGTTCTTC; cdr3_aa: CAITRAGGHEQFF
d_call: TRBD2; clone_size: few; v_call: TRBV12-3/TRBV12-4; j_call: TRBJ2-5; cdr3_nt: TGTGCCAGCAGCTTCGCGGGGGGGAGTTCAGAGACCCAGTACTTC; cdr3_aa: CASSFAGGSSETQYF
d_call: .; clone_size: .; v_call: TRBV27; j_call: TRBJ2-7; cdr3_nt: TGTGCCAGCAGTGCGACGGGAGCCACCTACGAGCAGTACTTC; cdr3_aa: CASSATGATYEQYF
d_call: .; clone_size: .; v_call: TRBV5-1; j_call: TRBJ2-5; cdr3_nt: TGCGCCAGCAGCTTGACCGCACCGGGAGAGACCCAGTACTTC; cdr3_aa: CASSLTAPGETQYF
d_call: TRBD2; clone_size: many; v_call: TRBV11-2; j_call: TRBJ2-5; cdr3_nt: TGTGCCAGCTTTGCGGGAGCCCGAGAGACCCAGTACTTC; cdr3_aa: CASFAGARETQYF
d_call: .; clone_size: few; v_call: TRBV4-1; j_call: TRBJ2-1; cdr3_nt: TGCGCCAGCAGCCAAGATGCGAAGGCCCAGCAGTTCTTC; cdr3_aa: CASSQDAKAQQFF
d_call: .; clone_size: few; v_call: TRBV7-8; j_call: TRBJ1-1; cdr3_nt: TGTGCCAGCAGCTTAAGGGAACGAGGGTTCCAAACTGAAGCTTTCTTT; cdr3_aa: CASSLRERGFQTEAFF
d_call: .; clone_size: many; v_call: TRBV19; j_call: TRBJ2-4; cdr3_nt: TGTGCCAGTAGTGGACGAATAGCCAAAAACATTCAGTACTTC; cdr3_aa: CASSGRIAKNIQYF
d_call: TRBD1; clone_size: .; v_call: TRBV7-3; j_call: TRBJ2-5; cdr3_nt: TGTGCCAGCAGCAACGGACAGGGAGGGACCCAGTACTTC; cdr3_aa: CASSNGQGGTQYF
d_call: .; clone_size: .; v_call: TRBV28; j_call: TRBJ2-3; cdr3_nt: TGTGCCACCTCGACGACACACAATACGCAGTATTTT; cdr3_aa: CATSTTHNTQYF
d_call: .; clone_size: many; v_call: TRBV19; j_call: TRBJ2-6; cdr3_nt: TGTGCCAGTAGTCACGAGGAGGCTGGGGCCAACGTCCTGACTTTC; cdr3_aa: CASSHEEAGANVLTF
d_call: .; clone_size: many; v_call: TRBV5-1; j_call: TRBJ1-4; cdr3_nt: TGCGCCAGCAGCCCGCCGGCGGCAGAAAAACTGTTTTTT; cdr3_aa: CASSPPAAEKLFF
d_call: TRBD2; clone_size: .; v_call: TRBV29-1; j_call: TRBJ2-7; cdr3_nt: TGCAGCGTTGAAGATTTTATTAGCGGGGCCGGTCCCCGCGAGCAGTACTTC; cdr3_aa: CSVEDFISGAGPREQYF
d_call: TRBD1; clone_size: few; v_call: TRBV28; j_call: TRBJ1-2; cdr3_nt: TGTGCCAGCAGGCCGGGACAGGGTGATGGCTACACCTTC; cdr3_aa: CASRPGQGDGYTF
d_call: .; clone_size: many; v_call: TRBV6-6; j_call: TRBJ1-6; cdr3_nt: TGTGCCAGCAGATTGGGCATCTCCGATTCACCCCTCCACTTT; cdr3_aa: CASRLGISDSPLHF
d_call: .; clone_size: .; v_call: TRBV29-1; j_call: TRBJ2-3; cdr3_nt: TGCAGCACAGGTGCAGATACGCAGTATTTT; cdr3_aa: CSTGADTQYF
d_call: .; clone_size: many; v_call: TRBV7-2; j_call: TRBJ2-7; cdr3_nt: TGTGCCAGCAGCTTTTTAACCCCGCTCTGGAGCTCCTACGAGCAGTACTTC; cdr3_aa: CASSFLTPLWSSYEQYF
d_call: TRBD2; clone_size: medium-sized; v_call: TRBV11-2; j_call: TRBJ2-1; cdr3_nt: TGTGCCAGCAGCCTCGAGCGGGGGCCCTACAATGAGCAGTTCTTC; cdr3_aa: CASSLERGPYNEQFF
d_call: .; clone_size: .; v_call: TRBV24-1; j_call: TRBJ2-5; cdr3_nt: TGTGCCACCAGCCATCCGGGGGAGACCCAGTACTTC; cdr3_aa: CATSHPGETQYF
d_call: .; clone_size: few; v_call: TRBV19; j_call: TRBJ2-1; cdr3_nt: TGTGCCAGTAGTGGCCCCCTAACGGCTAACTACAATGAGCAGTTCTTC; cdr3_aa: CASSGPLTANYNEQFF
d_call: .; clone_size: many; v_call: TRBV20-1; j_call: TRBJ2-3; cdr3_nt: TGCAGTGCTAACCCCGGGGAAACTAGTGGCCCCTCAGATACGCAGTATTTT; cdr3_aa: CSANPGETSGPSDTQYF
d_call: .; clone_size: .; v_call: TRBV27; j_call: TRBJ2-7; cdr3_nt: TGTGCCAGCAGTTTAGCGAGGGGGTCCGAGCAGTACTTC; cdr3_aa: CASSLARGSEQYF
d_call: .; clone_size: .; v_call: TRBV6-4; j_call: TRBJ2-2; cdr3_nt: TGTGCCAGCAGTGACAAGGCCGGGGAGCTGTTTTTT; cdr3_aa: CASSDKAGELFF
d_call: TRBD1; clone_size: .; v_call: TRBV30; j_call: TRBJ2-1; cdr3_nt: TGTGCCTGGAGTAACCGGGACAGGGGCCTTGTTGGGCAGTTCTTC; cdr3_aa: CAWSNRDRGLVGQFF
d_call: .; clone_size: few; v_call: TRBV4-1; j_call: TRBJ1-4; cdr3_nt: TGCGCCAGCAGCCAGCCGATTGCGACTAATGAAAAACTGTTTTTT; cdr3_aa: CASSQPIATNEKLFF
d_call: .; clone_size: .; v_call: TRBV28; j_call: TRBJ1-6; cdr3_nt: TGTGCCAGCAGTTTGGCGGCAGTGGGGGCACCCCTCCACTTT; cdr3_aa: CASSLAAVGAPLHF
d_call: .; clone_size: few; v_call: TRBV20-1; j_call: TRBJ1-1; cdr3_nt: TGCAGTGCTAGAGAGAGCGGACAGGAAGCTTTCTTT; cdr3_aa: CSARESGQEAFF
d_call: TRBD1; clone_size: .; v_call: TRBV6-6; j_call: TRBJ1-4; cdr3_nt: TGTGCCAGTAGACAGGGAAATGAAAAACTGTTTTTT; cdr3_aa: CASRQGNEKLFF
d_call: TRBD2; clone_size: few; v_call: TRBV5-1; j_call: TRBJ2-7; cdr3_nt: TGCGCCAGCAGCTTGGCTGCGGGAGCCTACGAGCAGTACTTC; cdr3_aa: CASSLAAGAYEQYF
d_call: .; clone_size: few; v_call: TRBV12-3/TRBV12-4; j_call: TRBJ1-6; cdr3_nt: TGTGCCAGCAGTAATTCAGTAGGTCACAAAAATTCACCCCTCCACTTT; cdr3_aa: CASSNSVGHKNSPLHF
d_call: .; clone_size: few; v_call: TRBV19; j_call: TRBJ1-5; cdr3_nt: TGTGCCAGTACCCAGGGTAACAATCAGCCCCAGCATTTT; cdr3_aa: CASTQGNNQPQHF
d_call: .; clone_size: many; v_call: TRBV14; j_call: TRBJ2-7; cdr3_nt: TGTGCCAGCAGCCAAGGAGGACCGCAGTACTTC; cdr3_aa: CASSQGGPQYF
d_call: .; clone_size: .; v_call: TRBV2; j_call: TRBJ1-1; cdr3_nt: TGTGCCAGCAGTGACGATGCCGCTTTCTTT; cdr3_aa: CASSDDAAFF
d_call: .; clone_size: .; v_call: TRBV30; j_call: TRBJ1-4; cdr3_nt: TGTGCCTGGAGAAACGTGGGCGCGGTGGGTGAAAAACTGTTTTTT; cdr3_aa: CAWRNVGAVGEKLFF
d_call: .; clone_size: .; v_call: TRBV12-3/TRBV12-4; j_call: TRBJ1-2; cdr3_nt: TGTGCCAGCAGCCACCTTGACGCCTATGGCTACACCTTC; cdr3_aa: CASSHLDAYGYTF
d_call: TRBD2; clone_size: .; v_call: TRBV18; j_call: TRBJ2-4; cdr3_nt: TGTGCCAGCTCGAGCGGGAGCGAGGACATTCAGTACTTC; cdr3_aa: CASSSGSEDIQYF
d_call: .; clone_size: .; v_call: TRBV28; j_call: TRBJ2-7; cdr3_nt: TGTGCCAGCAGTTTCGGAGGGACCCTTGTCGAGCAGTACTTC; cdr3_aa: CASSFGGTLVEQYF
d_call: TRBD2; clone_size: many; v_call: TRBV11-2; j_call: TRBJ2-7; cdr3_nt: TGTGCCAGCAGCCCGACTACTAGCGGGAGGGCGGTCGAGGAGCAGTACTTC; cdr3_aa: CASSPTTSGRAVEEQYF
d_call: TRBD2; clone_size: few; v_call: TRBV2; j_call: TRBJ2-7; cdr3_nt: TGTGCCAGCACCCGTTTGGTAAGACTAGCGGGAGCCCCAACCTACGAGCAGTACTTC; cdr3_aa: CASTRLVRLAGAPTYEQYF
d_call: .; clone_size: .; v_call: TRBV6-5; j_call: TRBJ2-2; cdr3_nt: TGTGCCAGCAGTTACTATCGGGGGGCCCCCGGGGAGCTGTTTTTT; cdr3_aa: CASSYYRGAPGELFF
d_call: .; clone_size: .; v_call: TRBV4-2; j_call: TRBJ1-1; cdr3_nt: TGTGCCAGCAGCCAAGAACCCCAGGGAGGCACTGAAGCTTTCTTT; cdr3_aa: CASSQEPQGGTEAFF
d_call: TRBD2; clone_size: many; v_call: TRBV7-9; j_call: TRBJ2-1; cdr3_nt: TGTGCCAGCAGCCCGCAGCTTAGCGGGGGCTCCTACAATGAGCAGTTCTTC; cdr3_aa: CASSPQLSGGSYNEQFF
d_call: TRBD1; clone_size: many; v_call: TRBV10-3; j_call: TRBJ1-1; cdr3_nt: TGTGCCAGTACCGGGACAGGGAGGGGGAACACTGAAGCTTTCTTT; cdr3_aa: CASTGTGRGNTEAFF
d_call: .; clone_size: .; v_call: TRBV11-2; j_call: TRBJ2-7; cdr3_nt: TGTGCCAGCAGCCCTACGGGACTCACCTACGAGCAGTACTTC; cdr3_aa: CASSPTGLTYEQYF
d_call: TRBD2; clone_size: many; v_call: TRBV19; j_call: TRBJ2-1; cdr3_nt: TGTGCCACACAAATTAGCGGGAGCTCCTACAATGAGCAGTTCTTC; cdr3_aa: CATQISGSSYNEQFF
d_call: TRBD2; clone_size: many; v_call: TRBV11-2; j_call: TRBJ2-1; cdr3_nt: TGTGCCAGCAGCTTAGAACCAGCGGGAGGTTTGTCTGAGCAGTTCTTC; cdr3_aa: CASSLEPAGGLSEQFF
d_call: .; clone_size: few; v_call: TRBV24-1; j_call: TRBJ1-4; cdr3_nt: TGTGCCACCAGTGAGCGACTTGATGAAAAACTGTTTTTT; cdr3_aa: CATSERLDEKLFF
d_call: TRBD2; clone_size: many; v_call: TRBV6-6; j_call: TRBJ2-1; cdr3_nt: TGTGCCAGCAGTTACTCTCGTTTGGCTACTAGCGGGAGAGGTGAGCAGTTCTTC; cdr3_aa: CASSYSRLATSGRGEQFF
d_call: .; clone_size: many; v_call: TRBV25-1; j_call: TRBJ2-5; cdr3_nt: TGTGCCAGCAGTGAAGGTGGGATTGAGACCCAGTACTTC; cdr3_aa: CASSEGGIETQYF